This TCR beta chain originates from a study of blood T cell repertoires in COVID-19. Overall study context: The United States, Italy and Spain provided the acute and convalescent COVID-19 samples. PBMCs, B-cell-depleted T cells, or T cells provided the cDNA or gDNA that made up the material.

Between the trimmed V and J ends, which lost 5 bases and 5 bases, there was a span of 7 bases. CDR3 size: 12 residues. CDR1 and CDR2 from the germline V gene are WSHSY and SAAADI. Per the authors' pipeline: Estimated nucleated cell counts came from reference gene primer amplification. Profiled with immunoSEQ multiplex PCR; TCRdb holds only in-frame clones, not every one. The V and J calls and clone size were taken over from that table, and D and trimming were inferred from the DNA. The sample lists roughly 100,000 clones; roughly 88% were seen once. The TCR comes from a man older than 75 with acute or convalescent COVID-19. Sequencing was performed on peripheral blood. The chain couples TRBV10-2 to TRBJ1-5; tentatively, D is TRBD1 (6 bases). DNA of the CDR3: TGCGCCAGCAGTCCAGGGGATCAGCCCCAGCATTTT. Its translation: CASSPGDQPQHF.